This TCR beta chain was recovered during a study of blood T cell repertoires in COVID-19. At the level of the study: In each case, the material was cDNA or gDNA derived from T cells, B-cell-depleted T cells, or PBMCs.

Original processing notes: Cell counts per sample came from amplifying reference gene primers. Sequencing was performed with immunoSEQ multiplex PCR; in TCRdb, only in-frame clones are kept and a portion is missing. V and J calls and clone size are copied from that table; D and trimming were computed from the DNA. This table holds 50,000 to 55,000 clones, around 87% found once. This CDR3 comprises 18 residues. Trimming cost V 0 bases and J 3 bases; bases outside gene matches: 11. Germline CDR1 and CDR2: SGHRS and YFSETQ. Sequencing was carried out using peripheral blood. This chain connects TRBV5-1 to TRBJ2-5; 10 positions match TRBD2. This receptor was obtained from a man aged 45-65 years with active COVID-19. The CDR3 loop reads CASSLGGTVGLAEETQYF. The DNA of the CDR3 is TGCGCCAGCAGCTTGGGGGGGACCGTCGGACTAGCGGAAGAGACCCAGTACTTC.